The T cell receptor (beta chain) described here comes from a study of shared clonotypes between healthy human individuals. Notes on this clone: The antigen is not known.

150 to 250 ng DNA, about 33,000 T cell genomes, went into each sorted-subset replicate PCR. Assay used: immunoSEQ multiplex PCR; TCRdb lists only in-frame clones, some missing. The data show over 2 million clones, around 90% seen once. V was pared by 4 bases and J by 5 bases, with 10 bases between. CDR1 SGHRS and CDR2 YFSETQ come from the germline V gene. The CDR3 totals 13 residues. A split of CD4+ cells into CD45RA+ naive and CD45RA-negative memory subsets was performed. General study points: Limitation of the genetic and exposure-history diversity represented came from the few donors. Relative to their counterparts shared across all four donors, non-shared clonotypes exhibited diminished generation probabilities.

Sequencing was carried out using naive CD4+ T cells from PBMCs. The subset denotes: CD45RA+ positively selected. The rearrangement joins TRBV5-1 to TRBJ1-5; perhaps TRBD1 as D (5 bases). The sequence was collected from a man younger than 30 in good health. Some clones in this sample may be carry-over from other donors' samples. The CDR3 DNA is TGCGCCAGCAGCCCAGGGAGGGATCAGCCCCAGCATTTT. Translated: CASSPGRDQPQHF.